A single T cell receptor beta chain is shown here with its context. This sample is part of a study of cytomegalovirus exposure and HLA in healthy donors. Primers for the PCR totalled 60 Vbeta and 13 Jbeta. Sequenced by immunoSEQ multiplex PCR; TCRdb stores in-frame clones only, minus some. In the table there are over 200,000 clones, around nine tenths of which are singletons. The CDR3 has 12 amino acids. V was pared by 6 bases and J by 15 bases, with 18 bases between. CDR1 and CDR2 (germline): SGHTA, FQGNSA. The gene calls are TRBV7-2 and TRBJ2-1; D may be TRBD2 (6 bases). The source material was PBMCs. This sequence originates from a young woman in good health and CMV-seronegative. For the CDR3, the DNA is TGTGCCAGCAGTTACTCGGGACTCCGTGCGTTCTTC. Protein: CASSYSGLRAFF.